Listed below are T cell receptor beta chains from one sample, sequenced in a study of blood T cell repertoires in COVID-19. Profiling relied on immunoSEQ multiplex PCR, and the TCRdb table lists in-frame clones only, not all of them. Found here are some 64,000 clones, nearly 80% of them singletons; the top ten hold about 6%. Sequenced: peripheral blood. The receptors were sampled from a woman aged 55-70 years with acute or convalescent COVID-19. Both conserved end residues are part of each CDR3. Each record gives: V gene, CDR3 protein.

v_gene: TRBV28
CDR3aa: CASSKRENTEAFF

v_gene: TRBV28
CDR3aa: CASRTAPGPQHF

v_gene: TRBV5-6
CDR3aa: CASSLWTGGHSPLHF

v_gene: TRBV6-5
CDR3aa: CASSRRGRLEAFF

v_gene: TRBV10-1
CDR3aa: CASSPRGLADTQYF

v_gene: TRBV7-2
CDR3aa: CASSSLLAGEDTQYF

v_gene: TRBV9
CDR3aa: CASSTQVVESGNTIYF

v_gene: TRBV5-1
CDR3aa: CASSLGASGAVSGNTIYF

v_gene: TRBV2
CDR3aa: CASKPTGQYEQYF

v_gene: TRBV14
CDR3aa: CASSQDFTLGLAGGAYEQYF

v_gene: TRBV18
CDR3aa: CASSPEDREGQPQHF

v_gene: TRBV5-1
CDR3aa: CASSSAGGNEQFF

v_gene: TRBV6-5
CDR3aa: CASSSGGGNTEAFF

v_gene: TRBV11-3
CDR3aa: CASSSVAGELFF

v_gene: TRBV7-2
CDR3aa: CASTRGGWPSPGELFF

v_gene: TRBV27
CDR3aa: CASRVTGTYNEQFF

v_gene: TRBV6-7
CDR3aa: CASNQGTGISNQPQHF

v_gene: TRBV6-5
CDR3aa: CASGTSNPYEQYF

v_gene: TRBV4-1
CDR3aa: CASSQVGAGAQETQYF

v_gene: TRBV5-4
CDR3aa: CASSGNRGPDTGELFF

v_gene: TRBV5-1
CDR3aa: CASSLIRGTGELFF

v_gene: TRBV30
CDR3aa: CAWTAGPRTDTAEQYF

v_gene: TRBV7-8
CDR3aa: CASSLGGTDNYGYTF

v_gene: TRBV5-4
CDR3aa: CASSLVGGQGANSPLHF

v_gene: TRBV7-2
CDR3aa: CASSWRQRDYNEQFF

v_gene: TRBV12-3/TRBV12-4
CDR3aa: CASSRDMTPFF

v_gene: TRBV9
CDR3aa: CASSPTSGQNYGYTF

v_gene: TRBV15
CDR3aa: CATTEGTDLSYGYTF

v_gene: TRBV28
CDR3aa: CASSSSVYGYTF

v_gene: TRBV11-3
CDR3aa: CASSPGQGGTEAFF

v_gene: TRBV4-2
CDR3aa: CASSRPGLAGDFQETQYF